Shown below are 5 T cell receptor beta chains from a single sample sequenced in a study of OX40 agonist ivuxolimab in advanced cancers. Method: immunoSEQ multiplex PCR; TCRdb's copy keeps in-frame clones and lacks some. In the table there are 50,000 or so clones, approximately 79% of which are singletons. Sequenced material: CD4+ or CD8+ T cells sorted from blood, taken in a trial of the OX40 agonist ivuxolimab. All receptors derive from an adult with an advanced solid tumor such as melanoma, head and neck, liver or kidney cancer.

The V gene is TRBV5-8, the J gene TRBJ1-6, with a tentative D call TRBD1 (6 bases). The germline gives CDR1 SGHTS, CDR2 YDEGEE. V lost 0 bases and J lost 7, with 8 bases in between. CDR3 size: 14 residues. This CDR3 is CASSLGQENSPLHF. CDR3 in DNA: TGTGCCAGCAGCTTGGGACAGGAGAATTCACCCCTCCACTTT.

The J gene is TRBJ2-1, the V gene TRBV11-2; D is ambiguous. Germline loops: CDR1 SGHAT, CDR2 FQNNGV. V was clipped by 4 bases and J by 4 bases, with 11 bases between them. The CDR3 is made up of 14 amino acids. The CDR3 spells CASSSNLWYNEQFF. DNA for the CDR3: TGTGCCAGCAGCTCGAATTTATGGTACAATGAGCAGTTCTTC.

V and J are TRBV4-1 and TRBJ1-2, with TRBD1 identical over 11 bases. J lost 4 bases, V lost 3 bases, and 7 bases had no gene match. CDR3 length: 16 residues. Germline V gives CDR1 MGHRA, CDR2 YSYEKL. The CDR3 reads CASSHPGQGARYGYTF. CDR3 nucleotide sequence: TGCGCCAGCAGCCACCCCGGACAGGGGGCCCGCTATGGCTACACCTTC.

This chain connects TRBV6-4 to TRBJ2-1; 9 bases match TRBD2. The germline V gene encodes CDR1 MRHNA and CDR2 SNTAGT. The CDR3 is made up of 15 amino acids. J lost 2 bases, V lost 5 bases, and 4 bases had no gene match. The CDR3: CASSPTSGPYNEQFF. The CDR3 coding sequence is TGTGCCAGCAGTCCGACTAGCGGCCCCTACAATGAGCAGTTCTTC.

This clone was found a few times. This rearrangement joins TRBV5-1 to TRBJ2-5; 8 bases are shared with TRBD1. Trimming took 2 bases from V and 5 from J; bases not matched to a gene: 5. CDR3 length: 14 amino acids. Germline values: CDR1 SGHRS, CDR2 YFSETQ. The CDR3 sequence: CASSFQGAKETQYF. The DNA of the CDR3 is TGCGCCAGCAGCTTTCAGGGGGCGAAGGAGACCCAGTACTTC.